In this sample, the clone carrying this TCR beta chain turned up a few times. Its antigen is as yet unknown. Germline lookup yields CDR1 SQVTM and CDR2 ANQGSEA. V was clipped by 2 bases and J by 3 bases; unmatched bases: 4. The CDR3 consists of 15 residues. These data belong to a study of T cells in Graves' hyperthyroidism and ophthalmopathy. Study as a whole: Peripheral blood was taken when the disease was first diagnosed, before any treatment began. Study-wide results and limits: Peripheral blood also featured most of the thyroid clonotypes expanded above 0.001.

Uncontrolled infection, other autoimmune disease, pregnancy or lactation disqualified patients from enrolment. The investigators amplified TCR beta CDR3 regions from RNA transcripts. Initially, a first-round RT-PCR of the TCR CDR3 employed the HTBI primer set. TCRdb fed the multiplex PCR reads into MiXCR, producing one record per CDR3 protein. The data show hundreds of thousands of distinct CDR3 sequences, 15% to 20% seen once. The V and J genes are TRBV29-1 and TRBJ2-7, with TRBD2 identical over 13 bases. The receptor's source is a woman in her 40s with Graves' ophthalmopathy. The material sequenced was blood. In nucleotides, the CDR3 is TGCAGCGTTGAATCCCGACTAGCGGGAGGCTACGAGCAGTACTTC. It yields the protein CSVESRLAGGYEQYF.